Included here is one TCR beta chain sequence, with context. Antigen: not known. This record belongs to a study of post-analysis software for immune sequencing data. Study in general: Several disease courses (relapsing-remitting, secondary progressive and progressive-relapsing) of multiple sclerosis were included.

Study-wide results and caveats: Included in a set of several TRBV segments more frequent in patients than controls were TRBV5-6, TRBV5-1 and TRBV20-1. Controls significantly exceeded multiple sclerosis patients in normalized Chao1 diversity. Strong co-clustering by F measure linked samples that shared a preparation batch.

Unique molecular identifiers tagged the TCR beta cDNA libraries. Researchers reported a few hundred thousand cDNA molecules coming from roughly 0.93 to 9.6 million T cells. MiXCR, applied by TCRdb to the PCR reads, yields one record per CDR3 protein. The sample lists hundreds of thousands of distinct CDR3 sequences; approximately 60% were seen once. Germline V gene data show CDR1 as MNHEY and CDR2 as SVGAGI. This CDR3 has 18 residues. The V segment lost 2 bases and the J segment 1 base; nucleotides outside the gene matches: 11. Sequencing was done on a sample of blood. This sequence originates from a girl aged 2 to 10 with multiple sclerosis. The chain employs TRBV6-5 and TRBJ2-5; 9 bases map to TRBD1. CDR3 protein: CASSYHFPGQGPQETQYF. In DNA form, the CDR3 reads TGTGCCAGCAGTTACCACTTTCCGGGACAGGGCCCCCAAGAGACCCAGTACTTC.